The subject of this entry is one TCR beta chain. Ages ranged from roughly 18 to 100 years, with residence in approximately 23 US areas. The study assigned cohorts using participant-reported clinical history. Among Cohort 3 donors, those recovered had two negative PCRs, clearance, or symptom resolution. The data derive from a study of blood T cell repertoires in COVID-19. CDR3 length: 14 amino acids. With V trimmed by 6 bases and J by 5 bases, 9 bases remained unmatched. Germline CDR1 reads MNHEY; CDR2 reads SVGEGT. The data were produced by immunoSEQ multiplex PCR, yet TCRdb's version contains in-frame clones alone and is incomplete. The repertoire holds 150,000 to 190,000 clones, with around 84% as singletons.

This TCR came from a man in his forties or fifties who had recovered from COVID-19. The sequenced material came from PBMCs or T cells enriched from blood (not recorded which). The gene calls are TRBV6-2 or TRBV6-3 and TRBJ2-5; TRBD1 aligns across 7 bases. The CDR3 DNA sequence: TGTGCCAGCAGCTCTCCGGACAGGAGGGAGACCCAGTACTTC. This gives the protein CASSSPDRRETQYF.